The present TCR beta chain was sequenced within a study of blood T cells in healthy people across ages. CDR1 is SNHLY and CDR2 is FYNNEI in the germline V gene. V was shortened by 1 base and J by 0 bases, with 7 bases between the two germline ends. This CDR3 spans 15 amino acids. This clonotype was found a few times. Peripheral blood from each donor was collected in a volume of 9.5 to 10 milliliters. The amount of total RNA extracted per sample was at least 5.5 micrograms. A second PCR of 7 to 11 cycles used a sample-barcoded 5' primer and a J-beta primer mix. TCRdb reanalysed the 5' RACE reads using MiXCR and keeps one entry per CDR3 protein. This sample yields under 850,000 distinct CDR3 sequences, of which 35% to 40% are seen a single time; around 13% belongs to the top ten.

The chain combines TRBV2 with TRBJ2-1, with D unclear. Material for sequencing was blood. This receptor was taken from a man aged 18 to 29 in good health. The CDR3: CASSEGPYSYNEQFF. The CDR3 DNA sequence: TGTGCCAGCAGTGAAGGCCCGTACTCCTACAATGAGCAGTTCTTC.